Following are 15 T cell receptor beta chains from one sample sequenced in a study of cytomegalovirus exposure and HLA in healthy donors. PCR employed 60 Vbeta and 13 Jbeta primers. Measured with immunoSEQ multiplex PCR; TCRdb has only the in-frame clones, and not every one. The table lists about 130,000 clones, over 70% of them singletons. Sequencing was carried out using PBMCs. The receptors come from a man aged 18 to 29 in good health and CMV-seropositive.

Turning to this clone: The sample contains more than one DNA sequence encoding this CDR3. The rearrangement uses TRBV11-2 and TRBJ1-2; D ambiguous. CDR3 length: 13 amino acids. Germline CDR1 SGHAT, CDR2 FQNNGV. Between the trimmed V and J ends, which lost 1 base and 7 bases, there was a span of 10 bases. Written as DNA, the CDR3 is TGTGCCAGCAGCTTAGCTCGCCGGGGTGGCTACACCTTC. Translating gives CASSLARRGGYTF.

The chain uses TRBV5-1 and TRBJ2-5; 16 bases are shared with TRBD2. There are 17 residues in the CDR3. The trim removed 4 bases at V and 14 bases at J, leaving 17 bases unmatched. CDR1 and CDR2 from the germline V gene are SGHRS and YFSETQ. The CDR3 spells CASSGAATGTSGGASYF. In DNA form, the CDR3 reads TGCGCCAGCAGCGGTGCCGCTACTGGGACTAGCGGGGGGGCCAGTTACTTC.

This chain links TRBV6-1 with TRBJ2-5; no definite D call. The assigned J gene may be wrong: the sequence end matches TRBJ2-7 better. Germline values: CDR1 MNHNS, CDR2 SASEGT. The length of the CDR3 is 13 residues. CDR3 residues: CASSSPLLNEQYF. CDR3 bases: TGTGCCAGCAGCTCCCCCTTGTTAAACGAGCAGTACTTC.

The CDR3 loop is CASSRTSGTDTQYF. CDR3 DNA: TGTGCCAGCTCACGGACTAGCGGAACAGATACGCAGTATTTT. This chain links TRBV18 with TRBJ2-3, with 10 nucleotides matching TRBD2. CDR1 is KGHSH and CDR2 is LQKENI in the germline V gene. V trimming: 4 bases; J trimming: 3 bases; junction bases outside the gene matches: 1. The CDR3 consists of 14 residues.

The J gene is TRBJ2-3, the V gene TRBV7-9; 8 bases map to TRBD2. Trimming at V came to 4 bases and at J to 2 bases, leaving 8 bases not matched to a gene. CDR3 size: 16 residues. Germline V lookup: CDR1 SEHNR, CDR2 FQNEAQ (reference sequence). CDR3 loop: CASSSTSGASTDTQYF. Written as DNA, the CDR3 is TGTGCCAGCAGCTCAACTAGCGGTGCTTCCACAGATACGCAGTATTTT.

With regard to this clone: The same CDR3 arises from other DNA sequences in this sample as well. The chain carries TRBV18 and TRBJ1-1; 8 bases map to TRBD1. CDR1 and CDR2 (germline): KGHSH, LQKENI. This CDR3 contains 15 residues. V lost 6 bases and J lost 0; bases outside the gene matches: 6. The chain's CDR3 is CASSPRTGLNTEAFF. CDR3 in DNA: TGTGCCAGCTCGCCTAGGACAGGGTTGAACACTGAAGCTTTCTTT.

This clone has only one observation. V usage is TRBV4-1 and J usage is TRBJ1-4; maybe TRBD1 (5 bases). Trimming removed 2 bases from V and 7 bases from J, with 11 bases in between. From germline, CDR1 is MGHRA and CDR2 YSYEKL. The length of the CDR3 is 14 residues. The CDR3, as DNA: TGCGCCAGCAGCCAACTTCAGGGTGGTGAAAAACTGTTTTTT. This encodes CASSQLQGGEKLFF.

The chain joins TRBV7-9 to TRBJ1-2, with D possibly being TRBD1 (5 bases). This CDR3 is 12 amino acids long. V dropped 0 bases and J dropped 6 bases, with 5 bases sitting between them. Germline V gene lookup returns CDR1 SEHNR and CDR2 FQNEAQ (reference sequence). The CDR3 here is CASSLAGDGYTF. The DNA for the CDR3 is TGTGCCAGCAGCTTAGCAGGGGATGGCTACACCTTC.

The chain uses TRBV2 and TRBJ1-4; weak D call: TRBD1 (5 bases). This CDR3 spans 13 amino acids. The germline gives CDR1 SNHLY, CDR2 FYNNEI. V lost 2 bases and J lost 7, with 8 bases in between. For the CDR3, the DNA is TGTGCCAGCAGTGAATACGGGGGTGAAAAACTGTTTTTT. Translating gives CASSEYGGEKLFF.

Here the CDR3 reads CASSPLRGEYGYTF. The CDR3 bases are TGTGCCAGCAGCCCCCTCCGCGGGGAGTATGGCTACACCTTC. The rearrangement links TRBV7-2 to TRBJ1-2; D remains unclear. Trimming pared 5 bases from V and 5 bases from J, leaving 15 bases between. Germline loops: CDR1 SGHTA, CDR2 FQGNSA. The CDR3 covers 14 residues.

This chain connects TRBV9 to TRBJ2-6; weak D call: TRBD1 (7 bases). The CDR3 length is 18 residues. CDR1 is SGDLS and CDR2 is YYNGEE in the germline V gene. V shed 0 bases and J shed 3 bases, with 16 bases lying between them. CDR3 DNA sequence: TGTGCCAGCAGCGTAGTAGGAGGGGGCCTGTATGGGGCCAACGTCCTGACTTTC. As protein: CASSVVGGGLYGANVLTF.

The chain combines TRBV9 with TRBJ1-4; weak D call: TRBD1 (6 bases). CDR1 and CDR2 from the germline V gene are SGDLS and YYNGEE. Between the trimmed V and J ends, which lost 0 bases and 8 bases, there was a span of 14 bases. The CDR3 has 15 residues. The DNA for the CDR3 is TGTGCCAGCAGCGTAGCCTCGGGGGGCAACGAAAAACTGTTTTTT. Its protein is CASSVASGGNEKLFF.

The chain is built from TRBV10-2 and TRBJ2-1; 8 bases line up with TRBD1. CDR1 WSHSY and CDR2 SAAADI come from the germline V gene. The CDR3 is made up of 16 amino acids. V shed 6 bases, J shed 4 bases, and the junction held 11 bases outside the gene matches. DNA of the CDR3: TGCGCCAGCAGAGTAAAGGGACAGGAACATTACAATGAGCAGTTCTTC. It yields the protein CASRVKGQEHYNEQFF.

This chain uses TRBV10-2 with TRBJ1-2; D is ambiguous. The germline V gene has CDR1 WSHSY and CDR2 SAAADI. The CDR3 contains 14 residues. Trimming stripped 0 bases from V and 3 bases from J, with 8 bases between. CDR3 sequence (DNA): TGCGCCAGCAGTGAGTCCCCGGGATACTATGGCTACACCTTC. Protein sequence: CASSESPGYYGYTF.

The chain links TRBV9 to TRBJ2-2, with D perhaps TRBD2 (6 bases). Germline V CDR1 and CDR2: SGDLS, YYNGEE. The CDR3 length is 14 residues. V dropped 0 bases and J dropped 7 bases, with 10 bases sitting between them. CDR3 DNA: TGTGCCAGCAGCGTAGTGCGGGGCGGCGGGGAGCTGTTTTTT. Its translation is CASSVVRGGGELFF.